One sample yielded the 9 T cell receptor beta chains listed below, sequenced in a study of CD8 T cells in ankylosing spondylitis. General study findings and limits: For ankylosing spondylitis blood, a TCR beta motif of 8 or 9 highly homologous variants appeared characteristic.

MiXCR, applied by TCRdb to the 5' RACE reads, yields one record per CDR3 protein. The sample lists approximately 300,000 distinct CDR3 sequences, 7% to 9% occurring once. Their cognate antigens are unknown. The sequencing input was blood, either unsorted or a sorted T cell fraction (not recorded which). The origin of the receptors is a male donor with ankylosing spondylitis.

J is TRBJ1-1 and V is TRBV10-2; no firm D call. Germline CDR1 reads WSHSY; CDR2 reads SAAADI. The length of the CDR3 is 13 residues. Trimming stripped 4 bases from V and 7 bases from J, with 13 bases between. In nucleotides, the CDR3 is TGCGCCAGCAGTGGTGTCAACACTCGTGAAGCTTTCTTT. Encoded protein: CASSGVNTREAFF.

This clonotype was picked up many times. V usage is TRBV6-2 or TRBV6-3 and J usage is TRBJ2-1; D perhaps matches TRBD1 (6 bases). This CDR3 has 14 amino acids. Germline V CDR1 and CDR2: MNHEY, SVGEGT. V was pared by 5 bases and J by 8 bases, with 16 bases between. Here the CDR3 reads CASSPGNAGDEQFF. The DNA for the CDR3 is TGTGCCAGCAGTCCCGGAAACGCAGGGGATGAGCAGTTCTTC.

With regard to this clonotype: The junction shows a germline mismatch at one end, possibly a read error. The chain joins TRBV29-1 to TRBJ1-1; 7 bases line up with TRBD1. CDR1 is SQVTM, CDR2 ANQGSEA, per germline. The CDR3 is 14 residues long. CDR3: CSVAWGQPNTEALF. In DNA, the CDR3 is TGCAGCGTCGCCTGGGGACAGCCGAACACTGAAGCTCTCTTT. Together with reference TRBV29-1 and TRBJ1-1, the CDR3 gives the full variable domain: SAVISQKPSRDICQRGTSLTIQCQVDSQVTMMFWYRQQPGQSLTLIATANQGSEATYESGFVIDKFPISRPNLTFSTLTVSNMSPEDSSIYLCSVAWGQPNTEALFGQGTRLTVV.

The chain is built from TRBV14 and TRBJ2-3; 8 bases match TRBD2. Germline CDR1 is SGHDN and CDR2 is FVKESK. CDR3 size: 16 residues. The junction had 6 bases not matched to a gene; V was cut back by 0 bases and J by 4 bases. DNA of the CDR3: TGTGCCAGCAGCCAAGATCGGGGGGGCTGGTCAGATACGCAGTATTTT. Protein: CASSQDRGGWSDTQYF. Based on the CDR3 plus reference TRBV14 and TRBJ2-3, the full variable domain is EAGVTQFPSHSVIEKGQTVTLRCDPISGHDNLYWYRRVMGKEIKFLLHFVKESKQDESGMPNNRFLAERTGGTYSTLKVQPAELEDSGVYFCASSQDRGGWSDTQYFGPGTRLTVL.

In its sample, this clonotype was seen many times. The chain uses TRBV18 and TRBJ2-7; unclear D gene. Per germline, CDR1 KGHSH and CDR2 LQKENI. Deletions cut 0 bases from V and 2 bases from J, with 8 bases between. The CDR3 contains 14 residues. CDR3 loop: CASSPPWAPYEQYF. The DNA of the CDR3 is TGTGCCAGCTCACCACCTTGGGCACCCTACGAGCAGTACTTC.

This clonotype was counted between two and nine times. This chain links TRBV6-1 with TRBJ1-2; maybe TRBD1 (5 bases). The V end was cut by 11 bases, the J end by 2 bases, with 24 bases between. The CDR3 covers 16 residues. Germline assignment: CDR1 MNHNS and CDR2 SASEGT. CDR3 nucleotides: TGTGCCGGTTCGAGAGCCGACAGAATAAGAAACTATGGCTACACCTTC. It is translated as CAGSRADRIRNYGYTF.

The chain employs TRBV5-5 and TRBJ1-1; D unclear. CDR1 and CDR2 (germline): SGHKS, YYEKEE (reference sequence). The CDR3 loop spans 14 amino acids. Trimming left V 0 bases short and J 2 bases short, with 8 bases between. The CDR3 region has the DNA TGTGCCAGCAGCTTGGTTGTCATTAACACTGAAGCTTTCTTT. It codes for CASSLVVINTEAFF.

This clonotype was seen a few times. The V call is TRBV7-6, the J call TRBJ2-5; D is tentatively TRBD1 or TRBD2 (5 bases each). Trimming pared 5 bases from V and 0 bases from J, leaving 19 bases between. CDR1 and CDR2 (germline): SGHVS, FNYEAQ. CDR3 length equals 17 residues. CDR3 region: CASSPGAGYWYQETQYF. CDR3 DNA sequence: TGTGCCAGCAGCCCCGGGGCCGGATACTGGTACCAAGAGACCCAGTACTTC.

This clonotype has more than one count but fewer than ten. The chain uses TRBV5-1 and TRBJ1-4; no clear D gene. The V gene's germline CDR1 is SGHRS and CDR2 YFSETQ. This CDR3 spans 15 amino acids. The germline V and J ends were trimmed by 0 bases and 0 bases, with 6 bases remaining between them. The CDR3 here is CASSLEPATNEKLFF. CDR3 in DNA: TGCGCCAGCAGCTTGGAGCCCGCAACTAATGAAAAACTGTTTTTT.